This T cell receptor beta chain was retrieved from a study of identical twins. A universal primer site was added by template switching, and unique molecular identifiers were carried by the cDNA. TCRdb processed the 5' RACE reads anew with MiXCR; each CDR3 protein has one entry. The sample consists of about 470,000 distinct CDR3 sequences, around 24% of them appearing once. V lost 5 bases to trimming and J lost 6 bases; unmatched junction nucleotides: 16. This CDR3 region has 17 residues. CDR1 SGHTA and CDR2 FQGNSA come from the germline V gene. This same sample was also part of a study on T cells expressing NK-cell markers. As reported in that work: The CD3+CD56-NKG2C+ fraction of a few donors was also led by these clonotypes.

The gene calls are TRBV7-2 and TRBJ2-1, with 7 nucleotides matching TRBD1. Sample: CD4+ T cells sorted from blood. This TCR was sampled from a woman between 18 and 29 years old in good health. The CDR3 bases are TGTGCCAGCAGCGCTTTTAAGTGGGCAGGGGGTGGCAATGAGCAGTTCTTC. Amino acid sequence: CASSAFKWAGGGNEQFF.